Below are 31 T cell receptor beta chains sequenced from a single sample in a study of human T cells and chemical hapten exposure. MiXCR, run by TCRdb on the RACE reads, gives a single entry per CDR3 protein. The sample yields about 120,000 distinct CDR3 sequences, 13% seen once. Indicated time point: pre-sensitization, week 0. Stated treatment: therapeutic diphenylcyclopropenone sensitization with weekly scalp DPC. Sequences were derived from whole blood, sampled in connection with sensitization to the hapten diphenylcyclopropenone (DPC). These receptors were obtained from a woman between 18 and 29 years old with alopecia areata. Some clones in this sample may be carry-over from other donors' samples.

This sequence joins TRBV29-1 and TRBJ2-2; D gene uncertain. This CDR3 region has 12 residues. Per the germline V gene, CDR1 is SQVTM and CDR2 is ANQGSEA. V gave up 3 bases and J gave up 7 bases, with 9 bases separating them. CDR3 amino acids: CSVDGQSGELFF. The CDR3 nucleotides read TGCAGCGTTGACGGGCAGAGCGGGGAGCTGTTTTTT.

This clonotype was found a few times. V is TRBV6-2 or TRBV6-3 and J is TRBJ2-7, with TRBD1 matching over 7 bases. The J segment lost 0 bases and the V segment lost 7 bases, leaving 9 bases of the junction unmatched. CDR3 size: 15 residues. CDR1 is MNHEY, CDR2 SVGEGT, per germline. In DNA, the CDR3 is TGTGCCAGCACTACAACCGGGACAGTCTCCTACGAGCAGTACTTC. Encoded protein: CASTTTGTVSYEQYF.

V gene TRBV6-2 or TRBV6-3 combines with J gene TRBJ2-6; the D is unclear. Looked up from germline, CDR1 is MNHEY and CDR2 is SVGEGT. The CDR3 is 14 residues long. The V and J ends lost 5 bases and 4 bases respectively, with 9 bases between them. The CDR3 is CASSLNIGANVLTF. In DNA form, the CDR3 reads TGTGCCAGCAGTCTGAACATCGGGGCCAACGTCCTGACTTTC.

This clonotype was observed many times. The rearrangement joins TRBV25-1 to TRBJ1-1; maybe TRBD1 (6 bases). Trimming shortened V by 2 bases and J by 4 bases, and 17 bases separated the two germline ends. CDR1 MGHDK and CDR2 SYGVNS come from the germline V gene. The CDR3 spans 16 residues. This chain's CDR3 is CASSESRGSMGTEAFF. DNA for the CDR3: TGTGCCAGCAGTGAAAGTAGGGGGTCAATGGGCACTGAAGCTTTCTTT. Using reference TRBV25-1 and TRBJ1-1 for the parts outside the CDR3, the full variable domain is EADIYQTPRYLVIGTGKKITLECSQTMGHDKMYWYQQDPGMELHLIHYSYGVNSTEKGDLSSESTVSRIRTEHFPLTLESARPSHTSQYLCASSESRGSMGTEAFFGQGTRLTVV.

Many counts were recorded for this clonotype. The chain joins TRBV7-6 to TRBJ1-1; tentatively, D is TRBD1 (6 bases). CDR1 SGHVS and CDR2 FNYEAQ come from the germline V gene. Trimming stripped 3 bases from V and 3 bases from J, with 17 bases between. The length of the CDR3 is 16 residues. The CDR3 is CASSFLQGRLDTEAFF. The DNA for the CDR3 is TGTGCCAGCAGCTTTTTACAGGGTCGTTTGGACACTGAAGCTTTCTTT.

This clonotype appeared a few times. This sequence joins TRBV25-1 and TRBJ2-5; possibly TRBD1 or TRBD2 for D (5 bases each). Per the germline V gene, CDR1 is MGHDK and CDR2 is SYGVNS. CDR3 length equals 11 residues. The V and J ends lost 8 bases and 4 bases respectively, with 8 bases between them. The CDR3 DNA sequence: TGTGCCAGCGGGACCACAGAGACCCAGTACTTC. This encodes CASGTTETQYF. Full variable domain (remainder filled in from reference TRBV25-1 and TRBJ2-5): EADIYQTPRYLVIGTGKKITLECSQTMGHDKMYWYQQDPGMELHLIHYSYGVNSTEKGDLSSESTVSRIRTEHFPLTLESARPSHTSQYLCASGTTETQYFGPGTRLLVL.

The chain is built from TRBV5-1 and TRBJ2-3; D might be TRBD1 (5 bases). V was pared by 4 bases and J by 0 bases, with 12 bases between. This CDR3 comprises 15 residues. Germline V CDR1 and CDR2: SGHRS, YFSETQ. CDR3 amino acids: CASSRNRRSTDTQYF. The DNA for the CDR3 is TGCGCCAGCAGCCGGAACAGGAGAAGCACAGATACGCAGTATTTT.

This clonotype has a handful of counts. V and J are TRBV9 and TRBJ2-5; D is uncertain. The germline V gene encodes CDR1 SGDLS and CDR2 YYNGEE. The CDR3 runs to 13 residues. The V end was cut by 0 bases, the J end by 3 bases, with 6 bases between. CDR3 sequence reads: CASSVGPEETQYF. CDR3 in DNA: TGTGCCAGCAGCGTAGGCCCTGAAGAGACCCAGTACTTC.

The CDR3 sequence is CASSIGAVGYGYTF. For the CDR3, the DNA is TGTGCCAGTAGTATAGGGGCAGTTGGCTATGGCTACACCTTC. The chain links TRBV19 to TRBJ1-2; unclear D gene. The ends were cut back, 1 base at V and 4 bases at J, with 10 bases in the middle. The CDR3 contains 14 residues. Germline CDR1 LNHDA, CDR2 SQIVND (reference sequence).

The chain employs TRBV20-1 and TRBJ1-2; TRBD1 is a possible D gene (6 bases). The germline V and J ends were trimmed by 3 bases and 0 bases, with 17 bases remaining between them. The germline V gene has CDR1 DFQATT and CDR2 SNEGSKA (reference sequence). The CDR3 contains 16 residues. The CDR3 spells CSARASRDTANYGYTF. The CDR3 DNA reads TGCAGTGCTAGGGCCTCCCGGGACACAGCTAACTATGGCTACACCTTC.

This rearrangement joins TRBV6-5 to TRBJ2-6, with D perhaps assigned TRBD1 or TRBD2 (5 bases each). V lost 0 bases and J 0 bases, leaving 9 bases between the germline ends. The CDR3 consists of 17 residues. Germline CDR1 reads MNHEY; CDR2 reads SVGAGI. CDR3 sequence (DNA): TGTGCCAGCAGTTACTCAGGGACGATCTCTGGGGCCAACGTCCTGACTTTC. This translates into CASSYSGTISGANVLTF.

This clonotype was counted ten times or more. The chain combines TRBV4-3 with TRBJ1-2; TRBD1 matches 8 bases. Losses at the gene ends were 3 bases for V and 0 bases for J; bases not matched to a gene: 9. This CDR3 comprises 17 residues. Germline CDR1 is LGHNA and CDR2 is YSLEER. Written as DNA, the CDR3 is TGCGCCAGCAGCCAGGTGGGACAGGCGGCAACTAACTATGGCTACACCTTC. Residues: CASSQVGQAATNYGYTF.

The chain joins TRBV7-2 to TRBJ2-3, with D maybe TRBD2 (6 bases). Trimming removed 1 base from V and 7 bases from J, with 12 bases in between. The CDR3 loop spans 14 amino acids. From germline, CDR1 is SGHTA and CDR2 FQGNSA. Here the CDR3 DNA reads TGTGCCAGCAGCTTAGACCGGAGGGAGAATACGCAGTATTTT. Encoded protein: CASSLDRRENTQYF.

In DNA form, the CDR3 reads TGCGCCAGCAGTGAGGGTAACAGGGTTCAAGAGACCCAGTACTTC. Translating gives CASSEGNRVQETQYF. The gene calls are TRBV10-2 and TRBJ2-5; D is possibly TRBD1 (6 bases). Trimming cost V 2 bases and J 2 bases, with 12 bases left between them. This CDR3 region has 15 residues. Germline V gene sequence: CDR1 WSHSY, CDR2 SAAADI.

This clonotype was observed a few times. CDR3 amino acids: CSANAGGARDTQYF. The CDR3 DNA sequence: TGCAGTGCAAATGCCGGGGGGGCCAGAGATACGCAGTATTTT. The chain links TRBV20-1 to TRBJ2-3; 8 bases align to TRBD2. Germline-derived CDR1 and CDR2 are DFQATT and SNEGSKA (reference sequence). The CDR3 covers 14 residues. J lost 5 bases, V lost 6 bases, and 10 bases had no gene match.

The chain recombines TRBV28 with TRBJ2-3, with 7 bases matching TRBD1. There are 16 residues in the CDR3. Trimming took 5 bases from V and 2 from J; bases not matched to a gene: 10. From germline, CDR1 is MDHEN and CDR2 SYDVKM. In DNA form, the CDR3 reads TGTGCCAGCAGTATCACAGGGGCCTCCTTCACAGATACGCAGTATTTT. This gives the protein CASSITGASFTDTQYF. The whole variable domain, filled in from reference TRBV28 and TRBJ2-3, reads DVKVTQSSRYLVKRTGEKVFLECVQDMDHENMFWYRQDPGLGLRLIYFSYDVKMKEKGDIPEGYSVSREKKERFSLILESASTNQTSMYLCASSITGASFTDTQYFGPGTRLTVL.

This clonotype was detected many times. This chain joins TRBV14 and TRBJ2-3; maybe TRBD2 (6 bases). The ends were cut back, 2 bases at V and 0 bases at J, with 18 bases in the middle. The CDR3 has 18 residues. In germline, CDR1 is SGHDN, CDR2 FVKESK. This CDR3 is CASSQTPDRGLSTDTQYF. In nucleotides, the CDR3 is TGTGCCAGCAGCCAAACGCCGGACCGGGGACTTAGCACAGATACGCAGTATTTT.

This clonotype occurred many times. CDR3 bases: TGCAGTGCTAGAGATGGGGGCGACTCCATGAACACTGAAGCTTTCTTT. It translates to CSARDGGDSMNTEAFF. The rearrangement joins TRBV20-1 to TRBJ1-1; tentatively, D is TRBD1 (6 bases). The CDR3 sequence is 16 residues long. V lost 0 bases and J 0 bases, leaving 14 bases between the germline ends. Germline CDR1 and CDR2: DFQATT and SNEGSKA (reference sequence).

This chain joins TRBV6-2 or TRBV6-3 and TRBJ2-1, with D possibly TRBD2 on 6 matching bases. V gave up 6 bases and J gave up 0 bases, with 18 bases separating them. Germline CDR1 reads MNHEY; CDR2 reads SVGEGT. The CDR3 length is 17 residues. The CDR3 DNA sequence: TGTGCCAGCAGCCCGTTCGGAGGGTTAGGCTCCTACAATGAGCAGTTCTTC. Amino acid sequence: CASSPFGGLGSYNEQFF.

This clonotype has only a few counts. The chain links TRBV11-2 to TRBJ2-5, with 8 bases aligning to TRBD2. Trimming cost V 5 bases and J 5 bases; bases outside gene matches: 4. Germline V gene sequence: CDR1 SGHAT, CDR2 FQNNGV. The CDR3 is made up of 13 amino acids. CDR3 sequence reads: CASSQGLVETQYF. The DNA of the CDR3 is TGTGCCAGCAGCCAGGGACTAGTTGAGACCCAGTACTTC.

The chain has TRBV4-3 and TRBJ1-2; 9 bases line up with TRBD1. Losses at the gene ends were 1 base for V and 7 bases for J; bases not matched to a gene: 13. The germline CDR1 and CDR2 sequences are LGHNA and YSLEER. The CDR3 is 17 amino acids. The CDR3 loop is CASSQAGQGGPIPGYTF. The DNA for the CDR3 is TGCGCCAGCAGCCAAGCGGGACAGGGAGGACCCATCCCTGGCTACACCTTC.

Only a few counts were recorded for this clonotype. V gene TRBV20-1 combines with J gene TRBJ2-7; TRBD2 agrees at 12 bases. The CDR3 is made up of 16 amino acids. CDR1 DFQATT and CDR2 SNEGSKA come from the germline V gene (reference sequence). Germline trimming cut 4 bases from V and 2 bases from J; bases unmatched to any gene: 9. The CDR3 region has the DNA TGCAGTGCTATTTCACGGACTAGCGGGATAACCTACGAGCAGTACTTC. It encodes CSAISRTSGITYEQYF.

The J gene is TRBJ2-3, the V gene TRBV5-4; 9 bases match TRBD2. This CDR3 contains 16 residues. V lost 3 bases and J lost 1; bases outside the gene matches: 6. The V gene's germline CDR1 is SGHNT and CDR2 YYREEE (reference sequence). The CDR3 DNA follows: TGTGCCAGCAGCTACGGGGTAGCGGGGGGCACAGATACGCAGTATTTT. Translating it yields CASSYGVAGGTDTQYF.

The table lists this clonotype with many counts. The chain is built from TRBV19 and TRBJ2-1, with D perhaps TRBD2 (5 bases). Germline values: CDR1 LNHDA, CDR2 SQIVND (reference sequence). The CDR3 contains 15 residues. Trimming took off 4 bases at V and 4 bases at J, with 14 bases between the two ends. CDR3 nucleotides: TGTGCCAGTAGTAGAGAGGGCGAATCATACAATGAGCAGTTCTTC. Its protein is CASSREGESYNEQFF.

This chain connects TRBV30 to TRBJ2-2, with 9 bases identical to TRBD2. There are 16 residues in the CDR3. CDR1 is GTSNPN and CDR2 is SVGIG in the germline V gene (reference sequence). Losses at the gene ends were 8 bases for V and 2 bases for J; bases not matched to a gene: 12. CDR3 region: CALPNLAGPNTGELFF. CDR3 DNA sequence: TGTGCCCTACCAAACCTAGCGGGACCCAACACCGGGGAGCTGTTTTTT.

The chain employs TRBV28 and TRBJ1-2; no clear D gene. Looked up from germline, CDR1 is MDHEN and CDR2 is SYDVKM. This CDR3 has 14 amino acids. The ends were cut back, 2 bases at V and 7 bases at J, with 14 bases in the middle. CDR3 nucleotides: TGTGCCAGCAGTTTAAGCGGACGGCTCGGTGGCTACACCTTC. Translation: CASSLSGRLGGYTF.

This clonotype was counted a few times. The gene calls are TRBV28 and TRBJ2-3, with D possibly being TRBD2 (5 bases). This CDR3 is 16 amino acids long. V was clipped by 4 bases and J by 0 bases, with 14 bases between them. CDR1 is MDHEN, CDR2 SYDVKM, per germline. This CDR3 is CASSSPGETSTDTQYF. CDR3 in DNA: TGTGCCAGCAGTTCCCCCGGGGAGACTAGCACAGATACGCAGTATTTT.

This clonotype was seen more than once but under ten times. The rearrangement links TRBV7-2 to TRBJ1-5, with D perhaps TRBD1 (6 bases). With 5 bases removed from V and 5 bases from J, the gap between germline ends came to 16 bases. The CDR3 extends over 15 amino acids. Germline-derived CDR1 and CDR2 are SGHTA and FQGNSA. The CDR3 is CASSPIQGSYQPQHF. The CDR3 DNA sequence: TGTGCCAGCAGCCCAATCCAGGGGAGCTATCAGCCCCAGCATTTT.

This clonotype was seen more than once but under ten times. V and J are TRBV6-2 or TRBV6-3 and TRBJ1-1, with 7 bases identical to TRBD1. This CDR3 has 16 residues. The germline CDR1 and CDR2 sequences are MNHEY and SVGEGT. V trimming: 2 bases; J trimming: 1 base; junction bases outside the gene matches: 7. The chain's CDR3 is CASSYLRQGGNTEAFF. The CDR3 coding sequence is TGTGCCAGCAGTTACCTCCGACAGGGAGGGAACACTGAAGCTTTCTTT.

Many counts were recorded for this clonotype. The CDR3, as DNA: TGTGCCAGCAGTTTGGAGTGGTTGGTCCCGAGTGGGAATGAGCAGTTCTTC. This translates into CASSLEWLVPSGNEQFF. The chain has TRBV27 and TRBJ2-1; D remains ambiguous. Germline V gives CDR1 MNHEY, CDR2 SMNVEV (reference sequence). There are 17 residues in the CDR3. The V and J ends lost 3 bases and 7 bases respectively, with 22 bases between them.

This clonotype was seen at least ten times. The rearrangement uses TRBV18 and TRBJ1-3, with D possibly matching TRBD1 (6 bases). The CDR3 covers 17 residues. Germline CDR1 is KGHSH and CDR2 is LQKENI. V dropped 3 bases and J dropped 0 bases, with 15 bases sitting between them. The CDR3 DNA reads TGTGCCAGCTCACCCCCGGCAGGGGCCATCTCTGGAAACACCATATATTTT. This gives the protein CASSPPAGAISGNTIYF.